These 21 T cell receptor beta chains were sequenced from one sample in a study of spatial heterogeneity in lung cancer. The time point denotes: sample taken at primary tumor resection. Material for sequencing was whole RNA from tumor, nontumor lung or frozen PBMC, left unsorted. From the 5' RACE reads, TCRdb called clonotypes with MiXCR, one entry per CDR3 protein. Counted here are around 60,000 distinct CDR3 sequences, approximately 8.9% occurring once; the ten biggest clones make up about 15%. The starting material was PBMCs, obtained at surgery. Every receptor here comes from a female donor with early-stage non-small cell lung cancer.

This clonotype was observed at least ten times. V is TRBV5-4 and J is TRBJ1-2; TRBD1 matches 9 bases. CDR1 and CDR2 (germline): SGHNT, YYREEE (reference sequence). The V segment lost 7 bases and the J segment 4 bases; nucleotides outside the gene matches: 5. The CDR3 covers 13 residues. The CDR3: CASGKDRGYGYTF. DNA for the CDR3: TGTGCCAGCGGGAAGGACAGGGGCTATGGCTACACCTTC.

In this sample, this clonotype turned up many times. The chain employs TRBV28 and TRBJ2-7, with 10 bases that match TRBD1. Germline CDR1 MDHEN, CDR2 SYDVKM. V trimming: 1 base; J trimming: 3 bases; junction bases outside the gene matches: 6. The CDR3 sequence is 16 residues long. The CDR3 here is CASSLLSGQGDYEQYF. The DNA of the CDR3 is TGTGCCAGCAGTTTATTATCCGGACAGGGGGACTACGAGCAGTACTTC.

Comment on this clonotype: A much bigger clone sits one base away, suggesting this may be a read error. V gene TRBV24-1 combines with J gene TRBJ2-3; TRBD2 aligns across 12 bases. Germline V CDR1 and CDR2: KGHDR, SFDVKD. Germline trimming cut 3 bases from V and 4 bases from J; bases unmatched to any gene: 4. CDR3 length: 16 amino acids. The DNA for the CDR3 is TGTGCCACCAGTGATGGACTAGCGGGGAGCGCAGATACGCAGTATTTT. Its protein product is CATSDGLAGSADTQYF.

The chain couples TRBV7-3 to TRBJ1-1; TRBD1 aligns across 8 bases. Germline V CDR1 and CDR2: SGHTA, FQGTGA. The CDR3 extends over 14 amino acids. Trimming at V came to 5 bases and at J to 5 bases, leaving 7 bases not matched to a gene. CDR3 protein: CASSPTGVNTEAFF. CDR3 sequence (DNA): TGTGCCAGCAGCCCGACAGGGGTAAATACTGAAGCTTTCTTT.

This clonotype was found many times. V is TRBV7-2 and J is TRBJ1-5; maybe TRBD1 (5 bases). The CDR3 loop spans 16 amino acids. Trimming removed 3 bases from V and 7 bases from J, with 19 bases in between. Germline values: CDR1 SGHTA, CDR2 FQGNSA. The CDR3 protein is CASSLGPFGSVQPQHF. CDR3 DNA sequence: TGTGCCAGCAGCTTGGGACCTTTTGGGTCCGTCCAGCCCCAGCATTTT.

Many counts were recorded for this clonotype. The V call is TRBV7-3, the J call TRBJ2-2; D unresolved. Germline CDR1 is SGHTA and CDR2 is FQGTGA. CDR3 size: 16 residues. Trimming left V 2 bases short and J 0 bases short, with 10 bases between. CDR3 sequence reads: CASSLLAGSNTGELFF. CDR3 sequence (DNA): TGTGCCAGCAGCTTATTAGCAGGATCGAACACCGGGGAGCTGTTTTTT.

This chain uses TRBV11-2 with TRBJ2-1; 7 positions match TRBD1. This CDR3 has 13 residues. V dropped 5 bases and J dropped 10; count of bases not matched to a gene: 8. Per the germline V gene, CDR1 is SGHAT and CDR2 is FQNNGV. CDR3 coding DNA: TGTGCCAGCAGCCCCCGACAGGGCAGCGAGCAGTTCTTC. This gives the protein CASSPRQGSEQFF.

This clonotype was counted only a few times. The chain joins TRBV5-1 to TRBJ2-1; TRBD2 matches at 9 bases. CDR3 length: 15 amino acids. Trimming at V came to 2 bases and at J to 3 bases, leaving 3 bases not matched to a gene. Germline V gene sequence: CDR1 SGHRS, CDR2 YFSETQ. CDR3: CASSLVSGSYNEQFF. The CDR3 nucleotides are TGCGCCAGCAGCTTAGTTAGCGGGAGCTACAATGAGCAGTTCTTC.

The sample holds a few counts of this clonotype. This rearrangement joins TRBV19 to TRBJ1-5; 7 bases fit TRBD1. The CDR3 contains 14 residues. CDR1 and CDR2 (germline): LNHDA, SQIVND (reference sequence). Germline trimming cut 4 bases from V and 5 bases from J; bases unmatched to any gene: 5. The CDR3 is CASSTRQGHQPQHF. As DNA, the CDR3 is TGTGCCAGTAGTACCCGACAGGGACATCAGCCCCAGCATTTT.

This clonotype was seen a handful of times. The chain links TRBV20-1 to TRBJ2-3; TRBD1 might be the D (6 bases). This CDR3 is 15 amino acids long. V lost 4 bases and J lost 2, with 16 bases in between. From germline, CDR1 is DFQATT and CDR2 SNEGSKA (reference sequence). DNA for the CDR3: TGCAGTGCTACCCGGACAGTAGAAACCACAGATACGCAGTATTTT. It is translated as CSATRTVETTDTQYF.

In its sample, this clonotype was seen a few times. The CDR3, as DNA: TGTGCCAGCAGTAGGCAGCTCAATCAGCCCCAGCATTTT. This sequence encodes CASSRQLNQPQHF. This chain connects TRBV3-1 to TRBJ1-5; D remains ambiguous. The CDR3 is 13 residues long. Germline CDR1 LGHDT, CDR2 YNNKEL (reference sequence). Trimming took off 6 bases at V and 3 bases at J, with 9 bases between the two ends.

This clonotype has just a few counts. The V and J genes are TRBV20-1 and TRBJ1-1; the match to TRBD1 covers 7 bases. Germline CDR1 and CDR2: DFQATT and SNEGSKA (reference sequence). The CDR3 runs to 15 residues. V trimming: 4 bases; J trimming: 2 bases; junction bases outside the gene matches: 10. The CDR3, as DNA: TGCAGTGCTACGCTCCCCGGGACAGCTAACACTGAAGCTTTCTTT. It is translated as CSATLPGTANTEAFF.

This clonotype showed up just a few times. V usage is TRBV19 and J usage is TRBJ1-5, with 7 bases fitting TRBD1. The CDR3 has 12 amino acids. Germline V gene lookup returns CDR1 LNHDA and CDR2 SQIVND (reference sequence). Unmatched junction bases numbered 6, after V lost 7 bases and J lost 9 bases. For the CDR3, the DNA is TGTGCCAGTACCCCGACAGGGCCGCCCCAGCATTTT. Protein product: CASTPTGPPQHF.

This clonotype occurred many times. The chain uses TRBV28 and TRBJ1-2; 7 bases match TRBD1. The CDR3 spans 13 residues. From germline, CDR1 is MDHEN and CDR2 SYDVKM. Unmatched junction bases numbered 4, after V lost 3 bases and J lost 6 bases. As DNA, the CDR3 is TGTGCCAGCAGTTTCGACAGGGCGCATGGCTACACCTTC. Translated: CASSFDRAHGYTF.

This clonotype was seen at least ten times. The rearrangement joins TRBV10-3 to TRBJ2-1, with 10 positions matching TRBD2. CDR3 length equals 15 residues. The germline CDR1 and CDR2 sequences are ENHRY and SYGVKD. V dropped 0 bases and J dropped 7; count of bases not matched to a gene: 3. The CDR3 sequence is CAISESSGRMNEQFF. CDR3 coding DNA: TGTGCCATCAGTGAGTCTAGCGGGAGGATGAATGAGCAGTTCTTC.

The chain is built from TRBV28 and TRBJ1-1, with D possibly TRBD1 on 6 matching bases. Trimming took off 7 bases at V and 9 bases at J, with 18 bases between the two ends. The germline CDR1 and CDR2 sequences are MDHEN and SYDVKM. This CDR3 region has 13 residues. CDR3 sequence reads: CASTLLPTGQAFF. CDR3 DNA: TGTGCCAGCACCCTTCTACCGACAGGCCAAGCTTTCTTT.

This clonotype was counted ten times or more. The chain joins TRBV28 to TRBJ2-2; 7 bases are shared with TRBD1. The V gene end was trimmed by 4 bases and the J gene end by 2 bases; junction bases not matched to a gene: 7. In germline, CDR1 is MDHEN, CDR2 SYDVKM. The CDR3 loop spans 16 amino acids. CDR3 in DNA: TGTGCCAGCAGTTCACCCAGGACAGGCAACACCGGGGAGCTGTTTTTT. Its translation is CASSSPRTGNTGELFF.

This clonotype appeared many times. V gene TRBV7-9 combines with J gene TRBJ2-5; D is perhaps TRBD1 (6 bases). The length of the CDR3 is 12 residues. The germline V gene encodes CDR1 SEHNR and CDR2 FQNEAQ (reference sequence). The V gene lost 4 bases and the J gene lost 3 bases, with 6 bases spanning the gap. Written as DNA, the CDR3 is TGTGCCAGCAGCTCAGGGGAAGAGACCCAGTACTTC. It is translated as CASSSGEETQYF.

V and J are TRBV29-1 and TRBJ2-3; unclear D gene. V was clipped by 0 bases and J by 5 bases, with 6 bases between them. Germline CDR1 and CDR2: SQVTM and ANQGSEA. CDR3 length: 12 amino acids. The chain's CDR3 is CSVEEGVDTQYF. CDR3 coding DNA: TGCAGCGTTGAAGAAGGAGTAGATACGCAGTATTTT.

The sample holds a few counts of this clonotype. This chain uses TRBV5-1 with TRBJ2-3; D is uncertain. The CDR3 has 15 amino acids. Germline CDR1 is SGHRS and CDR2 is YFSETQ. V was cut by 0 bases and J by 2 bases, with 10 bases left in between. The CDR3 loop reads CASSLDASFTDTQYF. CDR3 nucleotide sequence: TGCGCCAGCAGCTTGGACGCTAGTTTCACAGATACGCAGTATTTT. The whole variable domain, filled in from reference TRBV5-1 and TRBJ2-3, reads KAGVTQTPRYLIKTRGQQVTLSCSPISGHRSVSWYQQTPGQGLQFLFEYFSETQRNKGNFPGRFSGRQFSNSRSEMNVSTLELGDSALYLCASSLDASFTDTQYFGPGTRLTVL.

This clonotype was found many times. The CDR3 region has the DNA TGTGCCAGCAGTGAATCAAGTGGGATTGGCACAGATACGCAGTATTTT. Its protein is CASSESSGIGTDTQYF. This chain connects TRBV2 to TRBJ2-3; no reliable D call. The CDR3 runs to 16 residues. Trimming pared 2 bases from V and 1 base from J, leaving 13 bases between. Germline loops: CDR1 SNHLY, CDR2 FYNNEI.